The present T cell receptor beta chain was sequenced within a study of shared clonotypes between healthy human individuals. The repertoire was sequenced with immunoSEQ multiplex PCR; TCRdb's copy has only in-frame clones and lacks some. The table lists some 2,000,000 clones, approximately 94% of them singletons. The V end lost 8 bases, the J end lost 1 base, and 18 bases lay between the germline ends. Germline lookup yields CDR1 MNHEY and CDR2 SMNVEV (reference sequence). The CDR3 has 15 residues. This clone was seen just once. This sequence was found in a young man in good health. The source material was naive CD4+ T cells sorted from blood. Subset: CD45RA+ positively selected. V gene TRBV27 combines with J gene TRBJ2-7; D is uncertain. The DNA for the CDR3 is TGTGCCAGCTGGCGGTCTCAGAGATTATCCTACGAGCAGTACTTC. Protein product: CASWRSQRLSYEQYF.